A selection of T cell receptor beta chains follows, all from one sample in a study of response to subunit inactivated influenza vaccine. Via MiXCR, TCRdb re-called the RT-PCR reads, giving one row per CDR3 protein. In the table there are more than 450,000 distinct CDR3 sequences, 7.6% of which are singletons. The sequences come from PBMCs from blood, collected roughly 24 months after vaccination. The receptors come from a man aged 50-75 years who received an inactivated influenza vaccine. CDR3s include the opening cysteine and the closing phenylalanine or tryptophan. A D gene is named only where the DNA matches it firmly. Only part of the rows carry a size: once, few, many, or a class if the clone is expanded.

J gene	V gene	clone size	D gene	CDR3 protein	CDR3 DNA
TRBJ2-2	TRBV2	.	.	CASSEARTRGGELFF	TGTGCCAGCAGTGAAGCGCGGACTCGGGGCGGGGAGCTGTTTTTT
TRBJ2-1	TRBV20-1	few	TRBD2	CSATPHTSGRAFFYNEQFF	TGCAGTGCTACCCCCCATACTAGCGGGAGGGCCTTCTTCTACAATGAGCAGTTCTTC
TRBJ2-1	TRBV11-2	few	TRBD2	CASSLVGLAGGSSYNEQFF	TGTGCCAGCAGCTTAGTTGGACTAGCGGGGGGGAGCTCCTACAATGAGCAGTTCTTC
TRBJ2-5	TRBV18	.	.	CASSPTGHFQETQYF	TGTGCCAGCTCACCTACGGGACATTTTCAAGAGACCCAGTACTTC
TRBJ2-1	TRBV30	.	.	CAWDGSGESYNEQFF	TGTGCCTGGGACGGGTCGGGAGAGTCCTACAATGAGCAGTTCTTC
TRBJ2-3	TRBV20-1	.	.	CSASRGGAYTDTQYF	TGCAGTGCTAGTCGGGGCGGGGCCTACACAGATACGCAGTATTTT
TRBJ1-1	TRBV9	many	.	CASSAPTGFTEAFF	TGTGCCAGCAGCGCCCCAACAGGGTTCACTGAAGCTTTCTTT
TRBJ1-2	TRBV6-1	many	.	CAASPSPPNYGYTF	TGTGCCGCTTCCCCATCGCCTCCTAACTATGGCTACACCTTC
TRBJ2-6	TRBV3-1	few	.	CASSQDLRFSGANVLTF	TGTGCCAGCAGCCAAGATCTCCGGTTCTCTGGGGCCAACGTCCTGACTTTC
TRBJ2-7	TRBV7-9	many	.	CASSHTYEQYF	TGTGCCAGCAGTCATACCTACGAGCAGTACTTC
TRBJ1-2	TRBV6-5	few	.	CASSYDGDRSYGYTF	TGTGCCAGCAGTTACGACGGCGATCGGAGCTATGGCTACACCTTC
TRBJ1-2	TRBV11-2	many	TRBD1	CASSLERTGTGYTF	TGTGCCAGCAGCTTAGAGCGGACAGGGACCGGCTACACCTTC
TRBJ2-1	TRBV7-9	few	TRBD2	CASSLRAGGALNEQFF	TGTGCCAGCAGTCTCCGGGCGGGAGGGGCCCTTAATGAGCAGTTCTTC
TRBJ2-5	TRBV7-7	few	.	CASSLALGDEYQETQYF	TGTGCTAGCAGCTTAGCTTTAGGCGATGAGTACCAAGAGACCCAGTACTTC
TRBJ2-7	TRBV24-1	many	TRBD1	CATSDPGTGPPYEQYF	TGTGCCACCAGTGATCCCGGGACAGGGCCTCCCTACGAGCAGTACTTC
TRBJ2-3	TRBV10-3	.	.	CAISEGIRGHTQYF	TGTGCCATCAGTGAGGGGATTAGGGGTCATACGCAGTATTTT
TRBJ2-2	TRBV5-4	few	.	CASSLSAGGGHTGELFF	TGTGCCAGCAGCTTGTCTGCGGGTGGGGGGCATACCGGGGAGCTGTTTTTT
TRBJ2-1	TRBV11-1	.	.	CASSLARRGSSYNEQFF	TGTGCCAGCAGCTTAGCAAGGAGGGGCAGCTCCTACAATGAGCAGTTCTTC
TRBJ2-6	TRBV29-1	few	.	CSSLGQGANVLTF	TGCAGCTCTTTAGGTCAGGGGGCCAACGTCCTGACTTTC
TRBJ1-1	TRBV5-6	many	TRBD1	CASSWAGGAPVTEAFF	TGTGCCAGCAGCTGGGCAGGGGGCGCGCCGGTCACTGAAGCTTTCTTT
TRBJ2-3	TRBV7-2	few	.	CASSSWGWVTDTQYF	TGTGCCAGCAGCTCCTGGGGTTGGGTAACAGATACGCAGTATTTT
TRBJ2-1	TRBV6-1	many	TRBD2	CASSATSVPNEQFF	TGTGCCAGCAGTGCGACTAGCGTCCCCAATGAGCAGTTCTTC
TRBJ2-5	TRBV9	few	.	CASSGHTGVTQYF	TGTGCCAGCAGCGGCCATACCGGGGTGACCCAGTACTTC
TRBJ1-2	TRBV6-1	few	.	CASGQRRNYGYTF	TGTGCCAGCGGGCAACGTCGGAACTATGGCTACACCTTC
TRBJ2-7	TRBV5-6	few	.	CASSSRGTVGARYF	TGTGCCAGCAGCTCCCGGGGGACAGTCGGAGCGCGGTACTTC
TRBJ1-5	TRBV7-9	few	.	CASSPVDGPNQPQHF	TGTGCCAGCAGCCCCGTGGACGGACCCAATCAGCCCCAGCATTTT